This TCR beta chain was documented in a study of early T cells in non-severe SARS-CoV-2 infection. About the research overall: Sequencing of bulk RNA from unsorted whole blood was done, without chain pairing.

This clonotype showed up just a few times. Germline CDR1 SGHTA, CDR2 FQGTGA. V lost 2 bases and J lost 2, with 18 bases in between. This CDR3 has 17 amino acids. Each CDR3 protein is one row after TCRdb ran MiXCR on the 5' RACE reads. The sample has around 93,000 distinct CDR3 sequences, roughly 12% seen once. The chain combines TRBV7-3 with TRBJ2-5; D may correspond to TRBD1 or TRBD2 (5 bases each). This sample comprised whole blood, obtained at baseline. This receptor was identified in an adult who was a healthcare worker with PCR-confirmed SARS-CoV-2 infection or an uninfected control (not recorded which). The CDR3 spells CASSLAPRLGEQETQYF. As DNA, the CDR3 is TGTGCCAGCAGCTTAGCCCCCCGGCTAGGGGAGCAAGAGACCCAGTACTTC.